The source of this TCR beta chain is a study of blood T cells in healthy people across ages. Findings and caveats of the study: There were more naive CD4+ cells and higher diversity in long-lived donors than in aged donors. Naive T cell percentage by flow cytometry tracked strongly with beta diversity.

About this clonotype itself: The antigen is unknown.

Germline CDR1 reads SGHTA; CDR2 reads FQGNSA. This CDR3 has 14 amino acids. The use of a sample-barcoded 5' primer and a J-beta primer mix characterized a second PCR of roughly 7 to 11 cycles. Researchers report that a template-switch adaptor with 12 random nucleotides tagged each cDNA molecule. Via MiXCR, TCRdb re-called the 5' RACE reads, giving one row per CDR3 protein. Of roughly 1.5 million distinct CDR3 sequences in the sample, approximately 43% were seen once. Roughly 9.2 milliliters of peripheral blood were drawn from each donor into EDTA-treated tubes. This sequence joins TRBV7-2 and TRBJ2-4, with 7 bases lining up with TRBD1. The DNA end favors TRBJ2-7, so the J call may be wrong. The receptor's source is a woman aged 18-29 years in good health. The sequencing sample was made of blood. CDR3 DNA sequence: TGTGCCAGCAGCAAGGCCGGGACAGCCTACGAGCAGTACTTC. Translation: CASSKAGTAYEQYF.